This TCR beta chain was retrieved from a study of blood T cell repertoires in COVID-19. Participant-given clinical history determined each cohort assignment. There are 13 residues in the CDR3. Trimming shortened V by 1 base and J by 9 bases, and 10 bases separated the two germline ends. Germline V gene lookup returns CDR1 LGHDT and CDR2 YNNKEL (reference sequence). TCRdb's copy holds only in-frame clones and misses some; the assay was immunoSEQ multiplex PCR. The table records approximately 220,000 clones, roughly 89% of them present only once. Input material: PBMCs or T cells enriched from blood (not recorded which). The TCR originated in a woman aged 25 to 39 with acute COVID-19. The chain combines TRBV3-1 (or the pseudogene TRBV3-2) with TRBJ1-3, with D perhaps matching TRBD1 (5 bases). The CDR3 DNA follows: TGTGCCAGCAGCCAAGCCCCGGGGGGCACCATATATTTT. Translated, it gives CASSQAPGGTIYF.